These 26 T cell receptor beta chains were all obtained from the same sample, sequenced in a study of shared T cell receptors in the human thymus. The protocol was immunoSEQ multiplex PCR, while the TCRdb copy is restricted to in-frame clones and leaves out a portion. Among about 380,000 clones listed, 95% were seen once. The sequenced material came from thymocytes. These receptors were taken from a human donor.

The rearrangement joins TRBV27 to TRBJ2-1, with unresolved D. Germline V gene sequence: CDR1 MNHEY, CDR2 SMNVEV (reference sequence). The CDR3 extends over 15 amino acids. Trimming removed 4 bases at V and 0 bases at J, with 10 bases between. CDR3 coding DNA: TGTGCCAGCAGTTCGGTACAGTTCTCCTACAATGAGCAGTTCTTC. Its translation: CASSSVQFSYNEQFF.

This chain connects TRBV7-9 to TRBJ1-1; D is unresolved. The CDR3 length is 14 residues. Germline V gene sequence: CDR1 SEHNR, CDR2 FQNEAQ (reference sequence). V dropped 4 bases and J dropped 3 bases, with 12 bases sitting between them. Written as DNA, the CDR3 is TGTGCCAGCAGCTCAAGACGGTATCACACTGAAGCTTTCTTT. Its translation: CASSSRRYHTEAFF.

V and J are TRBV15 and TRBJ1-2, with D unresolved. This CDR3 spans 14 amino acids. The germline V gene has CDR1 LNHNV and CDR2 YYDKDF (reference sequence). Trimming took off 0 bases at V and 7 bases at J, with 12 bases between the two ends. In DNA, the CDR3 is TGTGCCACCAGCAGAGATGGGGTAATGGGTGGCTACACCTTC. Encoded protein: CATSRDGVMGGYTF.

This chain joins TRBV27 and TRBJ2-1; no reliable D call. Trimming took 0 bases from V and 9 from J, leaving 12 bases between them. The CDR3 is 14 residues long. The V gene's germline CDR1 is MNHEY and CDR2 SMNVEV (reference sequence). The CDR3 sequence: CASSLSRVISEQFF. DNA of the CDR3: TGTGCCAGCAGTTTATCACGGGTGATCAGTGAGCAGTTCTTC.

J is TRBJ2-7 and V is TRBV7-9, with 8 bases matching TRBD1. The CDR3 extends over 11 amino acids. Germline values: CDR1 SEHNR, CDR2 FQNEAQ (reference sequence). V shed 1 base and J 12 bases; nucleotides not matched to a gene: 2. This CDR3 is CASSLGGTGYF. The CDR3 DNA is TGTGCCAGCAGCTTAGGCGGGACAGGGTACTTC.

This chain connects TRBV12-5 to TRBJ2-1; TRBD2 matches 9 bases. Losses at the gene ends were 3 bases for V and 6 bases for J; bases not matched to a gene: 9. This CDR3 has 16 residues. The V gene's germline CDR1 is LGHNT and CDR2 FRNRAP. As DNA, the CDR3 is TGTGCTAGTGGTTTAGAGGGGCGGGAGGGCCCCAATGAGCAGTTCTTC. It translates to CASGLEGREGPNEQFF.

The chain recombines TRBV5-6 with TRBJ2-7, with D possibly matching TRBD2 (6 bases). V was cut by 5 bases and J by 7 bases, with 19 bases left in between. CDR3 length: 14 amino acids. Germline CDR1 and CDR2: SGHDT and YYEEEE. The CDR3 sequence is CASSLPGLAGEQYF. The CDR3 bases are TGTGCCAGCAGTCTTCCGGGACTCGCGGGGGAGCAGTACTTC.

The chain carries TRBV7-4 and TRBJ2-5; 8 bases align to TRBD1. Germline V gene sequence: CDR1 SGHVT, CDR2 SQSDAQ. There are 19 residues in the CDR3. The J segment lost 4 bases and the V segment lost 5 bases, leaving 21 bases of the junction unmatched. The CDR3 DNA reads TGTGCCAGCAGCCCCCCCGGGACAGGAGCATGGGTCCTGCTAGAGACCCAGTACTTC. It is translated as CASSPPGTGAWVLLETQYF.

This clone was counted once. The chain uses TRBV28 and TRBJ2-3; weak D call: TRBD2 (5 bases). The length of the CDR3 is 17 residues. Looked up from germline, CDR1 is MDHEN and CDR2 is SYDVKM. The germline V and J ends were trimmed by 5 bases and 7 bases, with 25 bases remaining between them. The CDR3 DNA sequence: TGTGCCAGCAGTCCCCTCAAGAGACTAAAGAAGGGCAATACGCAGTATTTT. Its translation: CASSPLKRLKKGNTQYF.

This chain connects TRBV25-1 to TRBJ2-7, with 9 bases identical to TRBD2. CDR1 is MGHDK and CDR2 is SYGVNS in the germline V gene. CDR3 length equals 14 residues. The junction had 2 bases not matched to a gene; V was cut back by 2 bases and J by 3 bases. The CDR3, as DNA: TGTGCCAGCAGTGAAGCGGGGGGGAACTACGAGCAGTACTTC. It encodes CASSEAGGNYEQYF.

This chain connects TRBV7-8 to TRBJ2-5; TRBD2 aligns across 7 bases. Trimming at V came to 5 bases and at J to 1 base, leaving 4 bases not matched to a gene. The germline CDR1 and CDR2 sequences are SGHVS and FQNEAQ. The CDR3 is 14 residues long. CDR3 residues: CASSRGEFQETQYF. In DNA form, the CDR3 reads TGTGCCAGCAGCCGGGGGGAGTTCCAAGAGACCCAGTACTTC. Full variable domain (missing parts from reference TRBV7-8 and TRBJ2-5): GAGVSQSPRYKVAKRGQDVALRCDPISGHVSLFWYQQALGQGPEFLTYFQNEAQLDKSGLPSDRFFAERPEGSVSTLKIQRTQQEDSAVYLCASSRGEFQETQYFGPGTRLLVL.

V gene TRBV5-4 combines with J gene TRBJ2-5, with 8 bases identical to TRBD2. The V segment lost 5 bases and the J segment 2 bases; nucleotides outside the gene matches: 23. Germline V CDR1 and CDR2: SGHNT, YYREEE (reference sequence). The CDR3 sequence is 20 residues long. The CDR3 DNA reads TGTGCCAGCAGTGGGGAGAAGATTTCTAGCGGGCCACGCTTACAAGAGACCCAGTACTTC. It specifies CASSGEKISSGPRLQETQYF.

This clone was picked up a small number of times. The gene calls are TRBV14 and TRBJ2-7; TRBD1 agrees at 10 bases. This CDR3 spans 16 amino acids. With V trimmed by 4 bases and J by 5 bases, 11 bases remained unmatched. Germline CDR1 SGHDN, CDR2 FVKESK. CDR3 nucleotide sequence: TGTGCCAGCAGCCCAGCTTGGGACAGGGGACCTCACGAGCAGTACTTC. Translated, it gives CASSPAWDRGPHEQYF.

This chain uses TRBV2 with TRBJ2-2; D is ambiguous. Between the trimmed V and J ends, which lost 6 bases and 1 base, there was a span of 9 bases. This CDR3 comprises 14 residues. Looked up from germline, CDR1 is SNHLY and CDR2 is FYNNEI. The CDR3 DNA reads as TGTGCCAGCAGCAGCCTTAAGAACACCGGGGAGCTGTTTTTT. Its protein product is CASSSLKNTGELFF.

CDR3 protein: CASSLDRAIRGFYGYTF. The CDR3 DNA is TGTGCCAGCAGCTTAGACAGGGCTATTCGGGGATTCTATGGCTACACCTTC. The gene calls are TRBV7-3 and TRBJ1-2; 7 bases fit TRBD1. The CDR3 extends over 17 amino acids. V shed 2 bases, J shed 4 bases, and the junction held 13 bases outside the gene matches. Germline-derived CDR1 and CDR2 are SGHTA and FQGTGA. Variable domain in full (rest from reference TRBV7-3 and TRBJ1-2): GAGVSQTPSNKVTEKGKYVELRCDPISGHTALYWYRQSLGQGPEFLIYFQGTGAADDSGLPNDRFFAVRPEGSVSTLKIQRTERGDSAVYLCASSLDRAIRGFYGYTFGSGTRLTVV.

Here the CDR3 DNA reads TGTGCCAGCAGCCAGGGCCAGACCCGTTACCAAGAGACCCAGTACTTC. Translated: CASSQGQTRYQETQYF. This chain connects TRBV7-6 to TRBJ2-5, with a tentative D call TRBD1 (5 bases). Looked up from germline, CDR1 is SGHVS and CDR2 is FNYEAQ. Trimming cost V 5 bases and J 0 bases, with 16 bases left between them. This CDR3 spans 16 amino acids.

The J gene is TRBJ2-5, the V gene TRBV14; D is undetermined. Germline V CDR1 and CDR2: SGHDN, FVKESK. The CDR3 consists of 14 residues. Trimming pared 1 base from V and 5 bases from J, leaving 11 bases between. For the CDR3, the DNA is TGTGCCAGCAGCCAAGTTGCTGCATCCGAGACCCAGTACTTC. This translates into CASSQVAASETQYF.

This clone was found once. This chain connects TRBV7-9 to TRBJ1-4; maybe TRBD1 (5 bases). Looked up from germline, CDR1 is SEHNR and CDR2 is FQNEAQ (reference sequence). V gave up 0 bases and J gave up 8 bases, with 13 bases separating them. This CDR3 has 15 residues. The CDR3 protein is CASSLAGTLWEKLFF. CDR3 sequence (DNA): TGTGCCAGCAGCTTAGCGGGGACTTTGTGGGAAAAACTGTTTTTT.

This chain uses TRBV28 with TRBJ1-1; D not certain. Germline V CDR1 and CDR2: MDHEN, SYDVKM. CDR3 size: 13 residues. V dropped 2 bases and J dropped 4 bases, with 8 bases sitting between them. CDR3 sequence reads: CASSLRRTTEAFF. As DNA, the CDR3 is TGTGCCAGCAGTTTAAGACGGACCACTGAAGCTTTCTTT.

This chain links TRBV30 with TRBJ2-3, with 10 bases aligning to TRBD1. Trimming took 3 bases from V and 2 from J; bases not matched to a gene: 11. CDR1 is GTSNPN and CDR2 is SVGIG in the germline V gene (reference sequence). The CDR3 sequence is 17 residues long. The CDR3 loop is CAWSAPRDRGFTDTQYF. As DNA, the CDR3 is TGTGCCTGGAGCGCCCCCCGGGACAGGGGTTTCACAGATACGCAGTATTTT.

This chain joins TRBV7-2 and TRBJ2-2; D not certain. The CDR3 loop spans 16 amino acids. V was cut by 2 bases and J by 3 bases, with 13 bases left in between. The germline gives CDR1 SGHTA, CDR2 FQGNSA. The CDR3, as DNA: TGTGCCAGCAGCTTATCCGAGTCCCTCTACACCGGGGAGCTGTTTTTT. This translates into CASSLSESLYTGELFF. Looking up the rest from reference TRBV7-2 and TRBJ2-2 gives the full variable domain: GAGVSQSPSNKVTEKGKDVELRCDPISGHTALYWYRQSLGQGLEFLIYFQGNSAPDKSGLPSDRFSAERTGGSVSTLTIQRTQQEDSAVYLCASSLSESLYTGELFFGEGSRLTVL.

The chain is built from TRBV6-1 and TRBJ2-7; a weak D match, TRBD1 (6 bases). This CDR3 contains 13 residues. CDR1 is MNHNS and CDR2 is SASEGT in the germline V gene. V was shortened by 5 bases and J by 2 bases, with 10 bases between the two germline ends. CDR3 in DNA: TGTGCCAGCAGTAAGCGGACAGCCTACGAGCAGTACTTC. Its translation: CASSKRTAYEQYF.

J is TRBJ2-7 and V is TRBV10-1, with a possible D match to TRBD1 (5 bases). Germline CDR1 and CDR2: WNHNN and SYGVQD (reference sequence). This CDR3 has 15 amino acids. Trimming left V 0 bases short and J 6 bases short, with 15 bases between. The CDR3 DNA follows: TGCGCCAGCAGTGAGTCAGGACAACCCCTCGTCGAGCAGTACTTC. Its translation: CASSESGQPLVEQYF.

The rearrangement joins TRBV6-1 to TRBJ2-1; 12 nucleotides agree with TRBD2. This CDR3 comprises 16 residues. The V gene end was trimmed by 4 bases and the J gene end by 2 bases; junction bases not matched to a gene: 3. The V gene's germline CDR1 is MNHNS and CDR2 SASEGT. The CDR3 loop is CASSGLAGDPYNEQFF. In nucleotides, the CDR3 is TGTGCCAGCAGTGGACTAGCGGGAGATCCCTACAATGAGCAGTTCTTC.

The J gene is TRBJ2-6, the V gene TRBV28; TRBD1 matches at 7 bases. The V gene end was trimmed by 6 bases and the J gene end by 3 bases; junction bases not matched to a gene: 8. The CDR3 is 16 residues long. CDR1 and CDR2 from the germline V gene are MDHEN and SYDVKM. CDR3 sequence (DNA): TGTGCCAGCAGCCCCAACAGGGGCGATGGGGCCAACGTCCTGACTTTC. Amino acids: CASSPNRGDGANVLTF.

The CDR3 DNA reads TGTGCCAGCAGCTTAGGGTCCGGGACAGGGGGCTACGAGCAGTACTTC. Its translation is CASSLGSGTGGYEQYF. The rearrangement links TRBV11-2 to TRBJ2-7, with 11 bases lining up with TRBD1. The CDR3 spans 16 residues. V shed 1 base, J shed 3 bases, and the junction held 5 bases outside the gene matches. From germline, CDR1 is SGHAT and CDR2 FQNNGV. The full variable domain, completed using reference TRBV11-2 and TRBJ2-7, is EAGVAQSPRYKIIEKRQSVAFWCNPISGHATLYWYQQILGQGPKLLIQFQNNGVVDDSQLPKDRFSAERLKGVDSTLKIQPAKLEDSAVYLCASSLGSGTGGYEQYFGPGTRLTVT.